A selection of T cell receptor beta chains follows, all from one sample in a study of OX40 agonist ivuxolimab in advanced cancers. The protocol was immunoSEQ multiplex PCR, while the TCRdb copy is restricted to in-frame clones and leaves out a portion. The sample lists tens of thousands of clones; around 89% were seen once. This specimen consisted of CD4+ or CD8+ T cells sorted from blood, obtained in a trial of the OX40 agonist ivuxolimab. These receptors all stem from an adult with an advanced solid tumor such as melanoma, head and neck, liver or kidney cancer. Each CDR3 is given without its conserved first and last residue.

v_call | cdr3_length | cdr3_aa
TRBV7-9 | 15 | ASSPYYTDHLLYGYT
TRBV6-5 | 12 | ASSYYRLDDEQF
TRBV6-1 | 11 | ASSPRTRNTIY
TRBV7-8 | 12 | ASSLGQGAEKLF
TRBV9 | 11 | ASSVEGAGGYT
TRBV18 | 11 | ASSPVDGTTQH
TRBV5-1 | 13 | ASSPLSEGDYGYT
TRBV28 | 13 | ASKTGALDNSPLH
TRBV4-3 | 11 | ASRDTGDYGYT
TRBV27 | 12 | ASAPGLNTGELF
TRBV27 | 12 | ASRPGGPSDEQF
TRBV11-2 | 13 | ASSPHPPGRYGYT
TRBV19 | 12 | ASSTPGMNTEAF
TRBV28 | 9 | ASSFYNEQF
TRBV11-2 | 11 | ASSSLRDYGYT
TRBV13 | 13 | ASSLGSWGNNEQF
TRBV9 | 15 | ASSGGTASSSYNEQF
TRBV27 | 12 | ASSLWPTTDTQY
TRBV7-9 | 13 | ASSMTSGRGDTQY
TRBV7-9 | 14 | ASSASIDRGPTEAF
TRBV9 | 13 | ASSVDGGTGNTIY
TRBV19 | 13 | ASTTRTGTNEKLF
TRBV7-2 | 14 | ASSLTNRDGTDTQY
TRBV19 | 12 | AGEAGKHCNEQF
TRBV28 | 13 | ATMVVADVTDTQY
TRBV4-3 | 10 | ASSQVGDDAF
TRBV10-3 | 14 | AISESGAGYNSPLH
TRBV13 | 12 | ASSTRQGRDEQF
TRBV5-8 | 13 | ASSLALASTDTQY
TRBV28 | 9 | ASSSRLSQH
TRBV4-1 | 12 | ASSQSLGAGEAF
TRBV27 | 9 | ASARLHEQF
TRBV7-9 | 13 | ASSLSGILGNEQF
TRBV29-1 | 12 | SVELAEGWNEQF
TRBV6-1 | 11 | ASSGTLLNIQY
TRBV4-3 | 13 | ASSQGTGLPDTQY
TRBV2 | 11 | ASSEYRPYEQY
TRBV7-8 | 12 | ASSSEVGDQPQH
TRBV5-1 | 13 | ASSLTSGYQETQY
TRBV4-1 | 15 | ASSQVWPSTGPHEQY
TRBV19 | 17 | ASSKGLAGGFSSYNEQF
TRBV19 | 11 | ASADRDNQPQH
TRBV11-2 | 14 | ASSGAPSGTLGEQF
TRBV5-6 | 13 | ASSLGSGYTDTQY
TRBV10-3 | 13 | AISESDRGGNTIY
TRBV4-1 | 14 | ASSPQPNRANEKLF